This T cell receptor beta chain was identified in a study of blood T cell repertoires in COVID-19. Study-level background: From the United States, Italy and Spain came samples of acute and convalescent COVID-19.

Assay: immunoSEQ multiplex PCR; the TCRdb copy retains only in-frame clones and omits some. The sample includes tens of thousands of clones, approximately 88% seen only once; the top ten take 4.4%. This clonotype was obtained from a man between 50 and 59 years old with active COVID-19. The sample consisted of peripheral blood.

In DNA form, the CDR3 reads TGTGCCAGTAGCATCGGGACAGGCGTCTACGAGCAGTACTTC. Its translation: CASSIGTGVYEQYF. The J gene is TRBJ2-7, the V gene TRBV19; 8 nucleotides line up with TRBD1. The CDR3 covers 14 residues. Germline assignment: CDR1 LNHDA and CDR2 SQIVND (reference sequence). V lost 6 bases, J lost 3 bases, and 7 bases stayed unmatched.